The 5 T cell receptor beta chains presented below share a single source sample, sequenced in a study of pediatric ulcerative colitis (dated by TCRdb to between 2017 and 2020). The library relied on the immunoSEQ multiplex PCR assay. The immuneACCESS repertoire file appears here via TCRdb, limited to in-frame rearrangements. These files lack a portion of the clones; in checked studies, under half of the deficit traces to unresolved V genes, and the cause of the others is not known. For this sample there are fewer than 45,000 clones; around four fifths appear just once. The ten top clones hold roughly 25% of the sample. The sample consisted of blood. These TCRs come from a girl aged 10-17 years with moderate ulcerative colitis.

The V call is TRBV30, the J call TRBJ2-7; 11 bases align to TRBD1. The CDR3 spans 13 residues. In germline, CDR1 is GTSNPN, CDR2 SVGIG (reference sequence). Losses at the gene ends were 8 bases for V and 7 bases for J; bases not matched to a gene: 10. In nucleotides, the CDR3 is TGTGCCGCGCAGGAGGACAGGGGGCGAGAGCAGTACTTC. Translation: CAAQEDRGREQYF.

J is TRBJ2-1 and V is TRBV18, with TRBD2 matching 13 bases. The CDR3 spans 18 residues. Germline lookup yields CDR1 KGHSH and CDR2 LQKENI. With V trimmed by 3 bases and J by 5 bases, 10 bases remained unmatched. The CDR3 here is CASSPLLAGGGLNNEQFF. The CDR3 region has the DNA TGTGCCAGCTCACCGCTACTAGCGGGAGGGGGATTGAACAATGAGCAGTTCTTC.

This chain connects TRBV19 to TRBJ2-1, with D perhaps assigned TRBD1 or TRBD2 (5 bases each). The CDR3 runs to 12 residues. Germline V gives CDR1 LNHDA, CDR2 SQIVND (reference sequence). V was cut by 7 bases and J by 9 bases, with 13 bases left in between. The CDR3 region is CASNEGRTEQFF. CDR3 bases: TGTGCCAGTAATGAGGGGCGAACTGAGCAGTTCTTC.

The chain uses TRBV5-1 and TRBJ1-4; D remains unclear. V was clipped by 4 bases and J by 0 bases, with 16 bases between them. Germline V lookup: CDR1 SGHRS, CDR2 YFSETQ. The CDR3 length is 17 residues. CDR3 DNA sequence: TGCGCCAGCAGCGTCCCGGAGCCATTTACAACTAATGAAAAACTGTTTTTT. This encodes CASSVPEPFTTNEKLFF.

V usage is TRBV12-2 and J usage is TRBJ2-2; the table's D call, TRBD1, has no DNA check behind it. TRBV12-2 is tagged as a pseudogene. This CDR3 is 18 amino acids long. CDR3 sequence (DNA): TGTGCAAGTCGCTTAGTAGGCCCCAGGGGTTGGTACACCGGGGAGCTGTTTTTT. This codes for CASRLVGPRGWYTGELFF.